Below, 10 T cell receptor beta chains from the same sample are listed, as sequenced in a study of vaccination effects on CD4 cells after COVID-19. These receptors lack a known antigen. Some clones are missing from TCRdb's copy, which holds only in-frame ones; the method was immunoSEQ multiplex PCR. The sample contains some 40,000 clones, about 63% of which appear only once. The authors isolated CD4+ T cells after around 11 days of culture. BNT162b2 vaccine or mRNA-1273 vaccine was given to participants in two doses. The specimen comprised CD4+ T cells from PBMCs cultured without peptide, sampled after COVID-19 vaccination. The receptors here all came from a human donor who received a COVID-19 vaccine.

This clone was counted between two and nine times. V and J are TRBV11-2 and TRBJ2-7; D unresolved. Trimming pared 2 bases from V and 1 base from J, leaving 6 bases between. The CDR3 consists of 13 residues. Germline CDR1 and CDR2: SGHAT and FQNNGV. The CDR3 nucleotides read TGTGCCAGCAGCTTATCTGGGTCCTACGAGCAGTACTTC. This translates into CASSLSGSYEQYF. The whole variable domain, filled in from reference TRBV11-2 and TRBJ2-7, reads EAGVAQSPRYKIIEKRQSVAFWCNPISGHATLYWYQQILGQGPKLLIQFQNNGVVDDSQLPKDRFSAERLKGVDSTLKIQPAKLEDSAVYLCASSLSGSYEQYFGPGTRLTVT.

The J gene is TRBJ2-3, the V gene TRBV5-4; D is possibly TRBD2 (7 bases). The CDR3 is 14 residues long. The V gene's germline CDR1 is SGHNT and CDR2 YYREEE (reference sequence). V lost 2 bases and J 5 bases, leaving 12 bases between the germline ends. In DNA, the CDR3 is TGTGCCAGCAGCTTTAGGGGGGGTAAAGATACGCAGTATTTT. Amino acids: CASSFRGGKDTQYF.

CDR3 in amino acids: CASSLASGGSDEQFF. CDR3 DNA sequence: TGCGCCAGCAGCTTGGCTAGCGGGGGGTCGGATGAGCAGTTCTTC. The V call is TRBV5-1, the J call TRBJ2-1, with 11 bases matching TRBD2. The V and J ends lost 0 bases and 8 bases, in that order; junction bases with no gene match: 4. Germline CDR1 SGHRS, CDR2 YFSETQ. The CDR3 consists of 15 residues.

The gene calls are TRBV5-1 and TRBJ2-5, with D possibly being TRBD1 (5 bases). This CDR3 has 14 residues. The ends were cut back, 0 bases at V and 4 bases at J, with 10 bases in the middle. Germline CDR1 reads SGHRS; CDR2 reads YFSETQ. Here the CDR3 reads CASSLDGAGETQYF. CDR3 nucleotide sequence: TGCGCCAGCAGCTTGGATGGGGCAGGAGAGACCCAGTACTTC.

This clone was observed a few times. DNA of the CDR3: TGCGCCAGCAGCCAAGATACTAGCGGGAGGGGGTACGAGCAGTACTTC. It codes for CASSQDTSGRGYEQYF. V and J are TRBV4-1 and TRBJ2-7; 13 nucleotides align to TRBD2. The CDR3 extends over 16 amino acids. Germline CDR1 MGHRA, CDR2 YSYEKL. V dropped 0 bases and J dropped 4; count of bases not matched to a gene: 3.

Comment on this clone: Relative to the germline gene, one junction end is altered; a read error may explain this. The genes are TRBV12-3 or TRBV12-4 and TRBJ2-1; D is perhaps TRBD2 (5 bases). The CDR3 consists of 12 residues. The CDR3 loop reads CASSLRVGGCVF. The CDR3 DNA sequence: TGTGCCAGCAGTTTACGAGTCGGCGGGTGCGTCTTC.

In its sample, this clone was seen a few times. Here the CDR3 DNA reads TGTGCCAGCAGGACGAACACCGGGGAGCTGTTTTTT. This encodes CASRTNTGELFF. J is TRBJ2-2 and V is TRBV12-3 or TRBV12-4, with unresolved D. V was clipped by 6 bases and J by 0 bases, with 2 bases between them. The CDR3 runs to 12 residues.

The genes are TRBV24-1 and TRBJ1-2, with D hard to call. This CDR3 comprises 15 residues. The germline V gene encodes CDR1 KGHDR and CDR2 SFDVKD. Trimming removed 4 bases at V and 4 bases at J, with 15 bases between. The CDR3 nucleotides read TGTGCCACCAGTGACTCCCGGACTGGCGGCTATGGCTACACCTTC. Its protein is CATSDSRTGGYGYTF.

The chain employs TRBV6-1 and TRBJ1-2, with D maybe TRBD1 (5 bases). In germline, CDR1 is MNHNS, CDR2 SASEGT. The CDR3 has 16 residues. V lost 4 bases, J lost 7 bases, and 22 bases lay in between. CDR3 coding DNA: TGTGCCAGCAGTGTGGTCGCAGGGAGGGGCTTTGGTGGCTACACCTTC. Protein product: CASSVVAGRGFGGYTF.

A single count supports this clone. This chain connects TRBV7-9 to TRBJ1-4, with 7 bases aligning to TRBD1. The CDR3 loop spans 15 amino acids. Germline trimming cut 5 bases from V and 5 bases from J; bases unmatched to any gene: 8. Germline CDR1 and CDR2: SEHNR and FQNEAQ (reference sequence). CDR3 in amino acids: CASSPRGGLNEKLFF. For the CDR3, the DNA is TGTGCCAGCAGCCCACGAGGGGGCTTGAATGAAAAACTGTTTTTT. Variable domain in full (rest from reference TRBV7-9 and TRBJ1-4): DTGVSQNPRHKITKRGQNVTFRCDPISEHNRLYWYRQTLGQGPEFLTYFQNEAQLEKSRLLSDRFSAERPKGSFSTLEIQRTEQGDSAMYLCASSPRGGLNEKLFFGSGTQLSVL.